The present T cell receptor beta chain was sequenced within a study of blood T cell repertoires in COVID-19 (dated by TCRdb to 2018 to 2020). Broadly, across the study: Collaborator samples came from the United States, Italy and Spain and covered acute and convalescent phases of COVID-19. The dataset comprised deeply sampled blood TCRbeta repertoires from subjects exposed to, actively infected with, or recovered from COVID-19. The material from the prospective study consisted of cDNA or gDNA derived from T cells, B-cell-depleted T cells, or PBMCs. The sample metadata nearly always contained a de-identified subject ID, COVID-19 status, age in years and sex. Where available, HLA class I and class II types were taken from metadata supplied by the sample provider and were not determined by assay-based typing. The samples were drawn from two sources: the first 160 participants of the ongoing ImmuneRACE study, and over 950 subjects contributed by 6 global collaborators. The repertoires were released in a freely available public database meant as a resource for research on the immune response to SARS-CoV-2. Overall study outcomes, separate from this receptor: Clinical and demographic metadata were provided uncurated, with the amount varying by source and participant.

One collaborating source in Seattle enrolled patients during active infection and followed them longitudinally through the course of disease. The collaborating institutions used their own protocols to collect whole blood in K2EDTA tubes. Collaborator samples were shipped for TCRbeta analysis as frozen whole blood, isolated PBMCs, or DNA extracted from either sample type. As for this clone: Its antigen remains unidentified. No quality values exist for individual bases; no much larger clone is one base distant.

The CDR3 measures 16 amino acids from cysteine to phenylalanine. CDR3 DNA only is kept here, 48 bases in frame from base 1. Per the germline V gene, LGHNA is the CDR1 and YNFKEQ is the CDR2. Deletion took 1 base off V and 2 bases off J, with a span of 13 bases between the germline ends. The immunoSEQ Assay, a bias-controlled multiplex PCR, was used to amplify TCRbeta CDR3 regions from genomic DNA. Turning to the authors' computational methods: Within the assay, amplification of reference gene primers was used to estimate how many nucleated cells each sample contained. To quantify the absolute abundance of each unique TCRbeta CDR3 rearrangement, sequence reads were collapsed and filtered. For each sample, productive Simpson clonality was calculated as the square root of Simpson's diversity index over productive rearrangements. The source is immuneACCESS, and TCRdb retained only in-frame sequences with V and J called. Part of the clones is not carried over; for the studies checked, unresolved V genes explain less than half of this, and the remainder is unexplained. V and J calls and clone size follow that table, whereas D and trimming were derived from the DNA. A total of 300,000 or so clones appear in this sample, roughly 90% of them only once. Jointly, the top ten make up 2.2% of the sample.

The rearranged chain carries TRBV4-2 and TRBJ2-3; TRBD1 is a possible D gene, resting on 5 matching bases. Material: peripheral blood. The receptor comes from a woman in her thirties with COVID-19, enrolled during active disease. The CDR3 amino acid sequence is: CASSQVRQGNTDTQYF. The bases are TGTGCCAGCAGCCAAGTTAGGCAGGGAAACACAGATACGCAGTATTTT.